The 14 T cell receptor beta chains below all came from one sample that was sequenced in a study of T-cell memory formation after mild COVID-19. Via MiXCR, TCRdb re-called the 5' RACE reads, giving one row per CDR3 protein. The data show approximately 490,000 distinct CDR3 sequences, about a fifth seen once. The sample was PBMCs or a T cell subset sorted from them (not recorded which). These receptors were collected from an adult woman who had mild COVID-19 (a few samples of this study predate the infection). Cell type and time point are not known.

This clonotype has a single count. The CDR3 region has the DNA TGCAGTGCTAGAGATTACCCTGAAGCTTTCTTT. Protein sequence: CSARDYPEAFF. The V and J genes are TRBV20-1 and TRBJ1-1; D remains ambiguous. CDR1 is DFQATT, CDR2 SNEGSKA, per germline (reference sequence). This CDR3 has 11 amino acids. V lost 0 bases, J lost 6 bases, and 5 bases lay in between.

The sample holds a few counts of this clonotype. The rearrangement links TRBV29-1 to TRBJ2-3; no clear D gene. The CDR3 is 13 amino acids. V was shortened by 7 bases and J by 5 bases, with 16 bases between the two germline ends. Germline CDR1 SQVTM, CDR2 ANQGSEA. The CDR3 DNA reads TGCAGCGCACTGACAAGTTGGGGAGATACGCAGTATTTT. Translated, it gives CSALTSWGDTQYF.

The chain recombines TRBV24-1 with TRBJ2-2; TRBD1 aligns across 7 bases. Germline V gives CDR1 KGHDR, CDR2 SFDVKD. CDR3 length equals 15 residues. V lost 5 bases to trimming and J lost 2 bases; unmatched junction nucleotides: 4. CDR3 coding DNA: TGTGCCACCAGTGTAAGACAGGGAAACACCGGGGAGCTGTTTTTT. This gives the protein CATSVRQGNTGELFF.

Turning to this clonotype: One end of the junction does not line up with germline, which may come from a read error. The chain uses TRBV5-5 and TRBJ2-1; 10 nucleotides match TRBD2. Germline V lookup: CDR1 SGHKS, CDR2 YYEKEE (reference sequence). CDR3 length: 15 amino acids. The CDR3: CASSPGLAQYTEQFF. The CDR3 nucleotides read TGTGCCAGCAGTCCGGGACTAGCGCAATACACTGAGCAGTTCTTC.

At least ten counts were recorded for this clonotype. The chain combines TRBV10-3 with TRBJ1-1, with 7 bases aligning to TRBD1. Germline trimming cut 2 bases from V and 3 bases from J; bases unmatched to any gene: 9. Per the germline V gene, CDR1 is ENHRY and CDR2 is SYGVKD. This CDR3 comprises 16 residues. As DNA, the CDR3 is TGTGCCATCAGTGAGCGACCGGGACAGCGTGACACTGAAGCTTTCTTT. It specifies CAISERPGQRDTEAFF.

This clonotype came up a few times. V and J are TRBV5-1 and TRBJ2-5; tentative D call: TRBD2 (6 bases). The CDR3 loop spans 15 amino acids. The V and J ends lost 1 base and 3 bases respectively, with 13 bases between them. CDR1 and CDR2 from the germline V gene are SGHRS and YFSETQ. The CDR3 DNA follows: TGCGCCAGCAGCTTGAATACGCTAGCGAAAGAGACCCAGTACTTC. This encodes CASSLNTLAKETQYF.

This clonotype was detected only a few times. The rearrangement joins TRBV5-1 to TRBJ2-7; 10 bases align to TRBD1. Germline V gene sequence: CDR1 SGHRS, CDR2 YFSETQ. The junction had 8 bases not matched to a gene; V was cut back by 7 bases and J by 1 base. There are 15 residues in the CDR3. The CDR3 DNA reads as TGCGCCAGCTCCAACCGGGGACAGGGGTCCTACGAGCAGTACTTC. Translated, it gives CASSNRGQGSYEQYF.

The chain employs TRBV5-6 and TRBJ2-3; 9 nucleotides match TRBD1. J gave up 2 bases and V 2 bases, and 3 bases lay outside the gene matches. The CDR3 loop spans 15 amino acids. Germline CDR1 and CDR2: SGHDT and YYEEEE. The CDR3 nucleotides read TGTGCCAGCAGCTTCCGGGACAGGGCCACAGATACGCAGTATTTT. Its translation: CASSFRDRATDTQYF.

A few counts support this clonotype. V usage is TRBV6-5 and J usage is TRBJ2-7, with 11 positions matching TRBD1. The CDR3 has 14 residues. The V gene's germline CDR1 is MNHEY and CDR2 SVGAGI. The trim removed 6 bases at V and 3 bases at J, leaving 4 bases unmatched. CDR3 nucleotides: TGTGCCAGCAGGGGTGGGACAGGGGGCTACGAGCAGTACTTC. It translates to CASRGGTGGYEQYF.

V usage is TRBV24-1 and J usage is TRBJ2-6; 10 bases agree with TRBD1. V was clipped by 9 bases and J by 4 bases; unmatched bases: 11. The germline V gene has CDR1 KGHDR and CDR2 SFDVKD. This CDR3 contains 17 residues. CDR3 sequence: CATSDRGPRAGANVLTF. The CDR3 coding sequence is TGTGCCACCTCTGACAGGGGGCCGCGTGCCGGGGCCAACGTCCTGACTTTC.

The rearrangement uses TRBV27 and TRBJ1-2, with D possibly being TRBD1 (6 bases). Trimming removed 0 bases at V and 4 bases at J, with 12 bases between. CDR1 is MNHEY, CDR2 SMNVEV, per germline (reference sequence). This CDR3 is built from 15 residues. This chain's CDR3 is CASSLSLGDTYGYTF. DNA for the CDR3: TGTGCCAGCAGTTTATCCTTGGGGGACACCTATGGCTACACCTTC.

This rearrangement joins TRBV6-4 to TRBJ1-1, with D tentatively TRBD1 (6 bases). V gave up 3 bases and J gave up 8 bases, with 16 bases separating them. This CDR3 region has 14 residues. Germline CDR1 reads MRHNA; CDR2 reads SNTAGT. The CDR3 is CASSESPIGQEAFF. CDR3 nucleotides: TGTGCCAGCAGTGAGAGTCCAATAGGACAGGAAGCTTTCTTT.

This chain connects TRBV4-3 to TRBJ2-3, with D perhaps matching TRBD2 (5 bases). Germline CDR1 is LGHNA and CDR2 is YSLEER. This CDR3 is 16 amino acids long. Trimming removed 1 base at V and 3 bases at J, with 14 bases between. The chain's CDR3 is CASSQALGSGTDTQYF. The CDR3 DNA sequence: TGCGCCAGCAGCCAAGCTCTAGGGAGCGGAACAGATACGCAGTATTTT.

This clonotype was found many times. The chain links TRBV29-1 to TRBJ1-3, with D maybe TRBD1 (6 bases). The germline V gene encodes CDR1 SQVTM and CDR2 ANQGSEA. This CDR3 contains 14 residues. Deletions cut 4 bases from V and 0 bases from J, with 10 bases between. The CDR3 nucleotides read TGCAGCGTTGGCGACAGGACCTCTGGAAACACCATATATTTT. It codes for CSVGDRTSGNTIYF.